These 21 T cell receptor beta chains were sequenced from one sample in a study of OX40 agonist ivuxolimab in advanced cancers. Assay used: immunoSEQ multiplex PCR; TCRdb lists only in-frame clones, some missing. Altogether some 16,000 clones are present, about 80% being singletons, with the ten largest covering 35% to 50%. This material consisted of CD4+ or CD8+ T cells sorted from blood, taken in a trial of the OX40 agonist ivuxolimab. Receptors were obtained from an adult with an advanced solid tumor such as melanoma, head and neck, liver or kidney cancer.

The table lists this clone with a few counts. Different DNA sequences within this sample yield the same CDR3. The gene calls are TRBV10-2 and TRBJ1-5; perhaps TRBD1 as D (5 bases). The CDR3 spans 16 residues. V lost 0 bases to trimming and J lost 0 bases, with 9 bases between them. Germline CDR1 is WSHSY and CDR2 is SAAADI. CDR3 loop: CASSESPGNSNQPQHF. The CDR3 bases are TGCGCCAGCAGTGAGTCTCCAGGGAATAGCAATCAGCCCCAGCATTTT.

The chain uses TRBV4-1 and TRBJ1-5, with TRBD1 matching 7 bases. Losses at the gene ends were 0 bases for V and 5 bases for J; bases not matched to a gene: 7. CDR1 is MGHRA and CDR2 is YSYEKL in the germline V gene. The CDR3 extends over 16 amino acids. The CDR3, as DNA: TGCGCCAGCAGCCAAGATAGCACAGGGGTCCATCAGCCCCAGCATTTT. It codes for CASSQDSTGVHQPQHF.

In its sample, this clone was seen once. The chain is built from TRBV25-1 and TRBJ1-3; D might be TRBD1 (6 bases). This CDR3 has 16 residues. Germline V gene lookup returns CDR1 MGHDK and CDR2 SYGVNS. Trimming removed 6 bases from V and 0 bases from J, with 15 bases in between. This CDR3 reads CASSGGADFSGNTIYF. CDR3 bases: TGTGCCAGCAGCGGGGGGGCGGATTTCTCTGGAAACACCATATATTTT. The variable domain in full, completed from reference TRBV25-1 and TRBJ1-3, reads EADIYQTPRYLVIGTGKKITLECSQTMGHDKMYWYQQDPGMELHLIHYSYGVNSTEKGDLSSESTVSRIRTEHFPLTLESARPSHTSQYLCASSGGADFSGNTIYFGEGSWLTVV.

This chain links TRBV10-2 with TRBJ2-7; D is uncertain. Germline loops: CDR1 WSHSY, CDR2 SAAADI. V was clipped by 6 bases and J by 2 bases, with 14 bases between them. The CDR3 runs 14 residues. DNA of the CDR3: TGCGCCAGCAGCCCTAAATTCCAAACCTACGAGCAGTACTTC. Amino acid sequence: CASSPKFQTYEQYF.

The V call is TRBV15, the J call TRBJ1-2; 8 bases are shared with TRBD1. There are 16 residues in the CDR3. Germline CDR1 reads LNHNV; CDR2 reads YYDKDF (reference sequence). Germline trimming cut 2 bases from V and 0 bases from J; bases unmatched to any gene: 5. The CDR3 DNA reads TGTGCCACCAGCAGAACCCGGGACAGGACTAACTATGGCTACACCTTC. This encodes CATSRTRDRTNYGYTF.

The J gene is TRBJ2-3, the V gene TRBV28; the D is unclear. This CDR3 spans 15 amino acids. V lost 3 bases, J lost 1 base, and 11 bases lay in between. Germline lookup yields CDR1 MDHEN and CDR2 SYDVKM. For the CDR3, the DNA is TGTGCCAGCAGTTTGGTTAGGCATGGCACAGATACGCAGTATTTT. Translation: CASSLVRHGTDTQYF. The whole variable domain, filled in from reference TRBV28 and TRBJ2-3, reads DVKVTQSSRYLVKRTGEKVFLECVQDMDHENMFWYRQDPGLGLRLIYFSYDVKMKEKGDIPEGYSVSREKKERFSLILESASTNQTSMYLCASSLVRHGTDTQYFGPGTRLTVL.

The chain combines TRBV4-3 with TRBJ1-6; 10 bases fit TRBD1. This CDR3 spans 18 amino acids. Germline CDR1 and CDR2: LGHNA and YSLEER. With V trimmed by 0 bases and J by 9 bases, 11 bases remained unmatched. Here the CDR3 DNA reads TGCGCCAGCAGCCAAGATTATGGACAGGGGGGGTTTACTTCACCCCTCCACTTT. Translated: CASSQDYGQGGFTSPLHF.

The J gene is TRBJ1-5, the V gene TRBV7-9, with TRBD1 matching 7 bases. CDR1 is SEHNR, CDR2 FQNEAQ, per germline (reference sequence). The CDR3 is 14 residues long. The trim removed 4 bases at V and 6 bases at J, leaving 6 bases unmatched. As DNA, the CDR3 is TGTGCCAGCAGCTCTGGGGACAGTCGTCAGCCCCAGCATTTT. Its protein product is CASSSGDSRQPQHF. Looking up the rest from reference TRBV7-9 and TRBJ1-5 gives the full variable domain: DTGVSQNPRHKITKRGQNVTFRCDPISEHNRLYWYRQTLGQGPEFLTYFQNEAQLEKSRLLSDRFSAERPKGSFSTLEIQRTEQGDSAMYLCASSSGDSRQPQHFGDGTRLSIL.

V and J are TRBV7-6 and TRBJ2-7; maybe TRBD2 (6 bases). Germline V gene lookup returns CDR1 SGHVS and CDR2 FNYEAQ. The V and J ends lost 2 bases and 3 bases respectively, with 11 bases between them. This CDR3 region has 14 residues. Written as DNA, the CDR3 is TGTGCCAGCAGCTTAAGGATGGGAGGCTACGAGCAGTACTTC. It yields the protein CASSLRMGGYEQYF. Full variable domain (missing parts from reference TRBV7-6 and TRBJ2-7): GAGVSQSPRYKVTKRGQDVALRCDPISGHVSLYWYRQALGQGPEFLTYFNYEAQQDKSGLPNDRFSAERPEGSISTLTIQRTEQRDSAMYRCASSLRMGGYEQYFGPGTRLTVT.

This rearrangement joins TRBV2 to TRBJ2-7, with D possibly TRBD2 on 6 matching bases. V lost 6 bases and J lost 3, with 24 bases in between. Germline assignment: CDR1 SNHLY and CDR2 FYNNEI. The CDR3 totals 17 residues. CDR3 sequence (DNA): TGTGCCAGCAGGGGGACTCAGTCAGGGACCAAATTCTACGAGCAGTACTTC. It is translated as CASRGTQSGTKFYEQYF.

The V gene is TRBV9, the J gene TRBJ2-6; D not certain. The CDR3 is 16 amino acids. Germline CDR1 is SGDLS and CDR2 is YYNGEE. V lost 2 bases to trimming and J lost 0 bases, with 9 bases between them. The CDR3 here is CASSVSHSSGANVLTF. The CDR3 DNA reads as TGTGCCAGCAGCGTGAGCCATAGCTCTGGGGCCAACGTCCTGACTTTC.

The J gene is TRBJ2-3, the V gene TRBV9; maybe TRBD1 (6 bases). Deletions cut 3 bases from V and 2 bases from J, with 7 bases between. This CDR3 is built from 13 residues. In germline, CDR1 is SGDLS, CDR2 YYNGEE. CDR3 amino acids: CASSAGATDTQYF. The CDR3 bases are TGTGCCAGCAGCGCAGGGGCCACAGATACGCAGTATTTT.

The chain is built from TRBV7-6 and TRBJ2-1; D gene uncertain. The germline V and J ends were trimmed by 3 bases and 8 bases, with 8 bases remaining between them. CDR1 is SGHVS, CDR2 FNYEAQ, per germline. There are 12 residues in the CDR3. The CDR3, as DNA: TGTGCCAGCAGCTTGGGCGGCTATGAGCAGTTCTTC. This encodes CASSLGGYEQFF.

The chain couples TRBV2 to TRBJ2-1; 7 bases are shared with TRBD2. The germline CDR1 and CDR2 sequences are SNHLY and FYNNEI. The junction had 4 bases not matched to a gene; V was cut back by 10 bases and J by 4 bases. The CDR3 totals 12 residues. The CDR3 DNA follows: TGTGCCACCATGGGGGGGTACAATGAGCAGTTCTTC. The encoded protein is CATMGGYNEQFF.

V usage is TRBV27 and J usage is TRBJ2-5, with 7 bases identical to TRBD2. The ends lost 10 bases at V and 2 bases at J; junction bases unmatched: 10. This CDR3 comprises 14 residues. Germline CDR1 reads MNHEY; CDR2 reads SMNVEV (reference sequence). CDR3 amino acids: CATRKLAGQETQYF. The CDR3 nucleotides are TGTGCCACTAGGAAGTTAGCGGGTCAAGAGACCCAGTACTTC.

This clone has just a few counts. This sample includes further DNA sequences coding for the same CDR3. This rearrangement joins TRBV4-3 to TRBJ2-7, with D maybe TRBD2 (6 bases). This CDR3 contains 15 residues. Germline V CDR1 and CDR2: LGHNA, YSLEER. V was shortened by 0 bases and J by 1 base, with 10 bases between the two germline ends. CDR3 sequence: CASSQDRGNSYEQYF. The DNA for the CDR3 is TGCGCCAGCAGCCAAGATCGCGGGAATTCCTACGAGCAGTACTTC.

The chain is built from TRBV7-9 and TRBJ1-2; TRBD1 matches 8 bases. Germline CDR1 is SEHNR and CDR2 is FQNEAQ (reference sequence). The V segment lost 4 bases and the J segment 4 bases; nucleotides outside the gene matches: 5. CDR3 length: 14 amino acids. The CDR3 nucleotides are TGTGCCAGCAGCTCGGGGACAGGCGGCTATGGCTACACCTTC. Translated, it gives CASSSGTGGYGYTF.

This clone was counted once. The chain links TRBV5-1 to TRBJ2-1; maybe TRBD1 (5 bases). The CDR3 consists of 13 residues. V lost 7 bases and J 0 bases, leaving 8 bases between the germline ends. Germline lookup yields CDR1 SGHRS and CDR2 YFSETQ. The CDR3 loop reads CASRQGSYNEQFF. For the CDR3, the DNA is TGCGCCAGCCGTCAGGGCTCCTACAATGAGCAGTTCTTC.

V is TRBV5-1 and J is TRBJ1-1; the D is unclear. Germline V gives CDR1 SGHRS, CDR2 YFSETQ. There are 11 residues in the CDR3. V was shortened by 2 bases and J by 6 bases, with 5 bases between the two germline ends. The CDR3: CASSFGAEAFF. CDR3 DNA sequence: TGCGCCAGCAGCTTTGGGGCTGAAGCTTTCTTT.

V usage is TRBV27 and J usage is TRBJ2-7; the match to TRBD1 covers 12 bases. Looked up from germline, CDR1 is MNHEY and CDR2 is SMNVEV (reference sequence). The CDR3 contains 15 residues. With V trimmed by 8 bases and J by 1 base, 6 bases remained unmatched. The CDR3 loop is CASAGTGGASYEQYF. The CDR3 nucleotides are TGTGCCAGCGCCGGGACAGGGGGCGCGTCCTACGAGCAGTACTTC.

This chain joins TRBV6-1 and TRBJ2-7; D call uncertain. Trimming stripped 5 bases from V and 3 bases from J, with 11 bases between. Germline V gene sequence: CDR1 MNHNS, CDR2 SASEGT. CDR3 length: 13 amino acids. The CDR3 nucleotides are TGTGCCAGCAGTAAGCTCGAGGTCTACGAGCAGTACTTC. Amino acid sequence: CASSKLEVYEQYF.